This is a list of T cell receptor beta chains from one sample in a study of blood T cell dynamics during melanoma immunotherapy. Produced via immunoSEQ multiplex PCR; TCRdb's table is partial and in-frame only. The sample shows 9,000 to 13,000 clones, about 88% of them seen only once. The specimen was blood, collected from a patient treated with checkpoint blockade. Receptors originate from a human donor with melanoma. Both conserved end residues are part of each CDR3. The D gene is left open where the match is weak. Size values are once, few and many counts, or a class for expanded clones, and some rows have none.

j_call: TRBJ2-7
v_call: TRBV5-1
d_call: TRBD2
clone_size: -
cdr3_nt: TGCGCCAGCAGCTTGGCGGGACTAGCGTTCCACGAGCAGTACTTC
cdr3_aa: CASSLAGLAFHEQYF

j_call: TRBJ1-3
v_call: TRBV9
d_call: -
clone_size: -
cdr3_nt: TGTGCCAGCAGCGTAGTAACAGACTCTGGAAACACCATATATTTT
cdr3_aa: CASSVVTDSGNTIYF

j_call: TRBJ2-7
v_call: TRBV7-9
d_call: TRBD1
clone_size: -
cdr3_nt: TGTGCCAGCAGCCGGGACAGGGCAGGTCGCTCCTCCTACGAGCAGTACTTC
cdr3_aa: CASSRDRAGRSSYEQYF

j_call: TRBJ2-2
v_call: TRBV28
d_call: TRBD2
clone_size: -
cdr3_nt: TGTGCCAGCAGTTTAGCCGGGACTAGTAAGCGGGAGCTGTTTTTT
cdr3_aa: CASSLAGTSKRELFF

j_call: TRBJ2-1
v_call: TRBV30
d_call: TRBD2
clone_size: once
cdr3_nt: TGTGCCTGGAGTCCTCGGACTAGCGGGATGTACAATGAGCAGTTCTTC
cdr3_aa: CAWSPRTSGMYNEQFF

j_call: TRBJ2-1
v_call: TRBV28
d_call: TRBD2
clone_size: -
cdr3_nt: TGTGCCAGCAGTTTATCGGGGAGCGGGAGGGTTGAGCAGTTCTTC
cdr3_aa: CASSLSGSGRVEQFF

j_call: TRBJ2-2
v_call: TRBV28
d_call: TRBD1
clone_size: once
cdr3_nt: TGTGCCAGCAGTTTCCCCGGGACAGGGGTCACCGGGGAGCTGTTTTTT
cdr3_aa: CASSFPGTGVTGELFF

j_call: TRBJ2-7
v_call: TRBV5-4
d_call: -
clone_size: -
cdr3_nt: TGTGCCAGCAGCTTGGGAGGGCAGGGGCCTCTCTACGAGCAGTACTTC
cdr3_aa: CASSLGGQGPLYEQYF

j_call: TRBJ1-2
v_call: TRBV5-4
d_call: TRBD1
clone_size: once
cdr3_nt: TGTGCCAGCAGCTCGGGACAGAACTATGGCTACACCTTC
cdr3_aa: CASSSGQNYGYTF

j_call: TRBJ1-2
v_call: TRBV5-5
d_call: -
clone_size: -
cdr3_nt: TGTGCCAGCAGCTTGGGACAGAACGTTAACTATGGCTACACCTTC
cdr3_aa: CASSLGQNVNYGYTF

j_call: TRBJ2-3
v_call: TRBV5-1
d_call: -
clone_size: once
cdr3_nt: TGCGCCAGCAGCTTATATAGGGGGAGCACAGATACGCAGTATTTT
cdr3_aa: CASSLYRGSTDTQYF

j_call: TRBJ1-5
v_call: TRBV28
d_call: -
clone_size: -
cdr3_nt: TGTGCCAGCAGTTCCCCCGGGGCAGGGATCCAGCCCCAGCATTTT
cdr3_aa: CASSSPGAGIQPQHF

j_call: TRBJ1-1
v_call: TRBV4-1
d_call: -
clone_size: few
cdr3_nt: TGCGCCAGCAGCCAAGAAATACAGGCGACGAACACTGAAGCTTTCTTT
cdr3_aa: CASSQEIQATNTEAFF

j_call: TRBJ2-1
v_call: TRBV4-2
d_call: -
clone_size: -
cdr3_nt: TGTGCCAGCAGCCAAGATAGGTCCTGGGGCAATGAGCAGTTCTTC
cdr3_aa: CASSQDRSWGNEQFF

j_call: TRBJ1-4
v_call: TRBV9
d_call: -
clone_size: -
cdr3_nt: TGTGCCAGCAGCGTATCTCAGGGTACTAATGAAAAACTGTTTTTT
cdr3_aa: CASSVSQGTNEKLFF

j_call: TRBJ2-1
v_call: TRBV28
d_call: TRBD2
clone_size: -
cdr3_nt: TGTGCCAGCAGTTCCGAATTGACTAGCGAATGGGCCAATGAGCAGTTCTTC
cdr3_aa: CASSSELTSEWANEQFF

j_call: TRBJ1-2
v_call: TRBV5-1
d_call: -
clone_size: -
cdr3_nt: TGCGCCAGCAGCTTGGACAGGGAGCCTCCCTATGGCTACACCTTC
cdr3_aa: CASSLDREPPYGYTF

j_call: TRBJ1-1
v_call: TRBV6-5
d_call: -
clone_size: -
cdr3_nt: TGTGCCAGCAGTTCCGAGGGAGGAAGTAACACTGAAGCTTTCTTT
cdr3_aa: CASSSEGGSNTEAFF

j_call: TRBJ1-3
v_call: TRBV1
d_call: -
clone_size: -
cdr3_nt: TGCACCAGCAGCCAAGAAGAAATGGGAAACACCATATATTTT
cdr3_aa: CTSSQEEMGNTIYF

j_call: TRBJ2-1
v_call: TRBV11-2
d_call: -
clone_size: -
cdr3_nt: TGTGCCAGCAGCTCACCGGGACGGAACTACAATGAGCAGTTCTTC
cdr3_aa: CASSSPGRNYNEQFF

j_call: TRBJ1-5
v_call: TRBV4-1
d_call: TRBD1
clone_size: -
cdr3_nt: TGCGCCAGCAGCCCCCGGACAGGCGATCAGCCCCAGCATTTT
cdr3_aa: CASSPRTGDQPQHF

j_call: TRBJ2-6
v_call: TRBV2
d_call: TRBD2
clone_size: once
cdr3_nt: TGTGCCAGTGCGGGACTAGCGGGGCCCGGGGGGGCCAACGTCCTGACTTTC
cdr3_aa: CASAGLAGPGGANVLTF

j_call: TRBJ2-5
v_call: TRBV18
d_call: TRBD2
clone_size: -
cdr3_nt: TGTGCCAGCTCACCCCGCGAGGCTAGCGGCCAAGAGACCCAGTACTTC
cdr3_aa: CASSPREASGQETQYF

j_call: TRBJ2-7
v_call: TRBV6-5
d_call: -
clone_size: -
cdr3_nt: TGTGCCAGCAGTTTTTCGGGTTCCTACGAGCAGTACTTC
cdr3_aa: CASSFSGSYEQYF

j_call: TRBJ1-2
v_call: TRBV18
d_call: -
clone_size: once
cdr3_nt: TGTGCCAGCTCACCGAGGAGGGAGGACTATGGCTACACCTTC
cdr3_aa: CASSPRREDYGYTF

j_call: TRBJ1-5
v_call: TRBV4-2
d_call: -
clone_size: -
cdr3_nt: TGTGCCAGCAGCCAAGAGAGTAGGGGCAGGGGTCAGCCCCAGCATTTT
cdr3_aa: CASSQESRGRGQPQHF

j_call: TRBJ2-7
v_call: TRBV18
d_call: -
clone_size: -
cdr3_nt: TGTGCCAGCTCACCACCGGCGGGGGCGCCGTACGAGCAGTACTTC
cdr3_aa: CASSPPAGAPYEQYF